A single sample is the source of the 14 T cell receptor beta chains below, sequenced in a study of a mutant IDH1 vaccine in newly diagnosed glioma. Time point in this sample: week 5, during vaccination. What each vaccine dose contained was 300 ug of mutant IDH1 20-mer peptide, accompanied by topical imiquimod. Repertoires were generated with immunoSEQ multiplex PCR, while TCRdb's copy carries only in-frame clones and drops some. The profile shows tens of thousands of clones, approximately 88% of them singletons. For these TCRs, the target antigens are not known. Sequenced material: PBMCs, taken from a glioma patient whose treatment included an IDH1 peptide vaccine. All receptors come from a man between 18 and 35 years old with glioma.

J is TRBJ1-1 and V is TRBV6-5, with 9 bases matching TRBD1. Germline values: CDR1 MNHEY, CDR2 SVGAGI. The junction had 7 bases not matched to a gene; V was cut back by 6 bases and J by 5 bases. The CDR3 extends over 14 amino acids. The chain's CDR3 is CASRLRTGETEAFF. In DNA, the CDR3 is TGTGCCAGCAGACTACGGACAGGGGAGACTGAAGCTTTCTTT.

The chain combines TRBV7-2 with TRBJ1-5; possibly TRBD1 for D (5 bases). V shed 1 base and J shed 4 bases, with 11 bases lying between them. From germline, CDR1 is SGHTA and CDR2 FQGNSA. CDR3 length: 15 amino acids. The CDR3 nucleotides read TGTGCCAGCAGCTTAGGAGGGGTCGGGAATCAGCCCCAGCATTTT. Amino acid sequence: CASSLGGVGNQPQHF.

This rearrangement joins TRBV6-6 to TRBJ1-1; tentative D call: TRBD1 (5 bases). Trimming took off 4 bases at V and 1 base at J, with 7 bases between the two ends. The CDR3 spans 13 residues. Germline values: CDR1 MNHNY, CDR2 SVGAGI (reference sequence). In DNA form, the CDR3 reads TGTGCCAGCAGTTTAGGGGCGAACACTGAAGCTTTCTTT. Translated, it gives CASSLGANTEAFF.

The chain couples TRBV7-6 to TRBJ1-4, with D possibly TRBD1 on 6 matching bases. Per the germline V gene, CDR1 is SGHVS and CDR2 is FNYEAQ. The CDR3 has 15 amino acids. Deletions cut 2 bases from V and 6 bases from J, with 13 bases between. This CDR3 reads CASSLSQGMDEKLFF. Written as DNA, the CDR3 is TGTGCCAGCAGCTTATCACAGGGTATGGATGAAAAACTGTTTTTT.

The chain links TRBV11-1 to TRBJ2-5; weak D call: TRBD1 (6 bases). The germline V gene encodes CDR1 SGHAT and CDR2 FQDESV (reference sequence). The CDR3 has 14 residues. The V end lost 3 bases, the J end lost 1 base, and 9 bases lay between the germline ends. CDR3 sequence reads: CASSFNRAQETQYF. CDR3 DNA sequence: TGTGCCAGCAGCTTCAACAGGGCCCAAGAGACCCAGTACTTC.

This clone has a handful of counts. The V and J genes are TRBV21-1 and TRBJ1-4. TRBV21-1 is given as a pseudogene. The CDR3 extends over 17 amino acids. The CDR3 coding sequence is TGTGCCAGCAGCAGGCGGGGGGGAGTAGGAACTAATGAAAAACTGTTTTTT. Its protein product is CASSRRGGVGTNEKLFF.

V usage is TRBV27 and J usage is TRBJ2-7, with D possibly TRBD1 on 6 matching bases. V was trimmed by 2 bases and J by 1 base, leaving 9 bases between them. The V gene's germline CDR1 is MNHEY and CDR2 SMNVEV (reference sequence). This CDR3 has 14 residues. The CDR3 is CASSLSQGSYEQYF. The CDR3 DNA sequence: TGTGCCAGCAGTTTAAGTCAGGGGTCCTACGAGCAGTACTTC.

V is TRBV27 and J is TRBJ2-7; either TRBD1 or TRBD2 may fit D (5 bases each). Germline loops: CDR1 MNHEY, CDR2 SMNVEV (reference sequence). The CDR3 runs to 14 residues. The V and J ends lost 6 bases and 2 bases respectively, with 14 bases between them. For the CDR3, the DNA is TGTGCCAGCAGACGCCGGGACGGACCCTACGAGCAGTACTTC. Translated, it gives CASRRRDGPYEQYF.

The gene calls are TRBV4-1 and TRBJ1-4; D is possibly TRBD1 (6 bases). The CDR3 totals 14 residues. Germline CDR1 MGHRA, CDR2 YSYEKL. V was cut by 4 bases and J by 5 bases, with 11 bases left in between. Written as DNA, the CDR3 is TGCGCCAGCAGCCCGGGACAACCCAATGAAAAACTGTTTTTT. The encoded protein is CASSPGQPNEKLFF.

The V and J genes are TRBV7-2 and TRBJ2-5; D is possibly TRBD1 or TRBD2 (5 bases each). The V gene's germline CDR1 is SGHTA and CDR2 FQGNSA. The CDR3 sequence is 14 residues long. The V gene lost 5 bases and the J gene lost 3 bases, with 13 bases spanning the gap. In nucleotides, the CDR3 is TGTGCCAGCAGCCGGGGCGGAGCGGAAGAGACCCAGTACTTC. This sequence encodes CASSRGGAEETQYF. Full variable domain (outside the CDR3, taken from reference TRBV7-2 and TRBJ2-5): GAGVSQSPSNKVTEKGKDVELRCDPISGHTALYWYRQSLGQGLEFLIYFQGNSAPDKSGLPSDRFSAERTGGSVSTLTIQRTQQEDSAVYLCASSRGGAEETQYFGPGTRLLVL.

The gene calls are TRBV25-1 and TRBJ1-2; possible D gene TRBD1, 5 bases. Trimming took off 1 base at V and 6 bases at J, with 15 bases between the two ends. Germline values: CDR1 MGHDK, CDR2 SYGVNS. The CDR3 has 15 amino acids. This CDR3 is CASSESNGGRHGYTF. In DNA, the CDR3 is TGTGCCAGCAGTGAATCCAACGGGGGTAGGCATGGCTACACCTTC.

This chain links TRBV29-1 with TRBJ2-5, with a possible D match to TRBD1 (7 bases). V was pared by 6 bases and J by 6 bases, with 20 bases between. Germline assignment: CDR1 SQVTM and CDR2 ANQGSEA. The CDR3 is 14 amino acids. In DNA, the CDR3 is TGCAGCGTAGTTCAGGGGGGCTTAGGGAAGACCCAGTACTTC. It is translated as CSVVQGGLGKTQYF.

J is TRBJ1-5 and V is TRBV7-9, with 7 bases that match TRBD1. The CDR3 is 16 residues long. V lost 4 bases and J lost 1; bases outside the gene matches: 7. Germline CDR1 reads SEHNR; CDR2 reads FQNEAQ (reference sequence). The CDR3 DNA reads TGTGCCAGCAGCTCACAGGGGATGGGAAGCAATCAGCCCCAGCATTTT. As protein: CASSSQGMGSNQPQHF. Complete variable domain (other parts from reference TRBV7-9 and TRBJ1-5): DTGVSQNPRHKITKRGQNVTFRCDPISEHNRLYWYRQTLGQGPEFLTYFQNEAQLEKSRLLSDRFSAERPKGSFSTLEIQRTEQGDSAMYLCASSSQGMGSNQPQHFGDGTRLSIL.

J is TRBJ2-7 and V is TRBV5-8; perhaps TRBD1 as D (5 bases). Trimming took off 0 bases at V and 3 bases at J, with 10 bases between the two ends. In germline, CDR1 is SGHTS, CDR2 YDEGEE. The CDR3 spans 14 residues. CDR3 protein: CASSLGQGIYEQYF. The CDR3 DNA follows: TGTGCCAGCAGCTTGGGGCAGGGTATCTACGAGCAGTACTTC.